This is a list of T cell receptor beta chains from one sample in a study of Graves' ophthalmopathy and Graves' hyperthyroidism. Each CDR3 protein is one row after TCRdb ran MiXCR on the multiplex PCR reads. Counted here are about 400,000 distinct CDR3 sequences, about a sixth occurring once; the ten biggest clones make up 1.5% to 2%. The sequencing sample was made of peripheral blood. These receptors all stem from a woman between 18 and 29 years old with Graves' ophthalmopathy. CDR3s include the opening cysteine and the closing phenylalanine or tryptophan. The D gene is left open where the match is weak. Expanded clones are given a class, and other clones once, few, many or no size at all.

v_gene: TRBV6-1; j_gene: TRBJ1-6; abundance: -; d_gene: TRBD1; CDR3aa: CASRIIQGDSPLHF; CDR3nt: TGTGCCAGCAGGATAATACAGGGGGATTCACCCCTCCACTTT
v_gene: TRBV19; j_gene: TRBJ2-7; abundance: many; d_gene: TRBD2; CDR3aa: CASSMTSGSLYEQYF; CDR3nt: TGTGCCAGTAGTATGACTAGCGGGAGTCTCTACGAGCAGTACTTC
v_gene: TRBV12-3/TRBV12-4; j_gene: TRBJ1-2; abundance: many; d_gene: -; CDR3aa: CASSLSQNYGYTF; CDR3nt: TGTGCCAGCAGTTTGAGTCAGAACTATGGCTACACCTTC
v_gene: TRBV11-2; j_gene: TRBJ2-7; abundance: -; d_gene: -; CDR3aa: CASSLGQGGKVEQYF; CDR3nt: TGTGCCAGCAGCTTAGGACAGGGAGGAAAGGTCGAGCAGTACTTC
v_gene: TRBV7-9; j_gene: TRBJ2-4; abundance: many; d_gene: -; CDR3aa: CASSDGRFLAKNIQYF; CDR3nt: TGTGCCAGCAGCGACGGACGGTTTTTAGCCAAAAACATTCAGTACTTC
v_gene: TRBV2; j_gene: TRBJ2-5; abundance: few; d_gene: TRBD2; CDR3aa: CASRLLAGVETQYF; CDR3nt: TGTGCCAGCAGGCTTCTAGCGGGAGTCGAGACCCAGTACTTC
v_gene: TRBV11-2; j_gene: TRBJ2-7; abundance: many; d_gene: TRBD2; CDR3aa: CASSPGGQVYEQYF; CDR3nt: TGTGCCAGCAGCCCGGGGGGGCAGGTCTACGAGCAGTACTTC
v_gene: TRBV7-2; j_gene: TRBJ1-1; abundance: many; d_gene: -; CDR3aa: CASSLAGMNTEAFF; CDR3nt: TGTGCCAGCAGTTTGGCAGGAATGAACACTGAAGCTTTCTTT
v_gene: TRBV27; j_gene: TRBJ2-7; abundance: many; d_gene: -; CDR3aa: CASSLSFQGPYEQYF; CDR3nt: TGTGCCAGCAGTTTATCGTTTCAGGGCCCCTACGAGCAGTACTTC
v_gene: TRBV25-1; j_gene: TRBJ2-5; abundance: few; d_gene: TRBD2; CDR3aa: CASSEELAGLETQYF; CDR3nt: TGTGCCAGCAGTGAAGAACTAGCGGGACTGGAGACCCAGTACTTC
v_gene: TRBV12-3/TRBV12-4; j_gene: TRBJ1-5; abundance: many; d_gene: TRBD1; CDR3aa: CASTNSQGPVHNQPQHF; CDR3nt: TGTGCCAGCACCAATTCACAGGGGCCCGTCCACAATCAGCCCCAGCATTTT
v_gene: TRBV6-1; j_gene: TRBJ2-5; abundance: once; d_gene: TRBD2; CDR3aa: CASSPRLAGVSETQYF; CDR3nt: TGTGCCAGCAGCCCCCGGCTAGCGGGAGTATCAGAGACCCAGTACTTC
v_gene: TRBV6-2/TRBV6-3; j_gene: TRBJ2-2; abundance: many; d_gene: -; CDR3aa: CASNNPWGGSGELFF; CDR3nt: TGTGCCAGCAATAACCCTTGGGGCGGGTCCGGGGAGCTGTTTTTT
v_gene: TRBV28; j_gene: TRBJ1-5; abundance: many; d_gene: -; CDR3aa: CASSETEGFKPQHF; CDR3nt: TGTGCCAGCAGTGAGACAGAGGGATTTAAACCCCAGCATTTT
v_gene: TRBV28; j_gene: TRBJ1-6; abundance: many; d_gene: TRBD1; CDR3aa: CASSPGQGAMSNSPLHF; CDR3nt: TGTGCCAGCTCCCCCGGACAGGGGGCGATGAGTAATTCACCCCTCCACTTT
v_gene: TRBV5-1; j_gene: TRBJ1-2; abundance: many; d_gene: TRBD1; CDR3aa: CASSLTPDRGNYGYTF; CDR3nt: TGCGCCAGCAGCCTCACACCGGACAGGGGGAACTATGGCTACACCTTC
v_gene: TRBV28; j_gene: TRBJ1-3; abundance: many; d_gene: TRBD1; CDR3aa: CASRWTGIRNTIYF; CDR3nt: TGTGCCAGCAGATGGACAGGGATTAGAAACACCATATATTTT
v_gene: TRBV29-1; j_gene: TRBJ1-2; abundance: -; d_gene: TRBD1; CDR3aa: CSVEGRDSRWGYTF; CDR3nt: TGCAGCGTTGAAGGTCGGGACAGCCGATGGGGCTACACCTTC
v_gene: TRBV6-4; j_gene: TRBJ1-5; abundance: many; d_gene: TRBD1; CDR3aa: CASSPPGTGGSNQPQHF; CDR3nt: TGTGCCAGCAGCCCTCCGGGGACAGGGGGTTCCAATCAGCCCCAGCATTTT
v_gene: TRBV11-2; j_gene: TRBJ2-5; abundance: many; d_gene: -; CDR3aa: CASSLEPVRETQYF; CDR3nt: TGTGCCAGCAGCTTAGAGCCGGTCAGGGAGACCCAGTACTTC
v_gene: TRBV7-3; j_gene: TRBJ2-2; abundance: many; d_gene: -; CDR3aa: CASRANSTTGELFF; CDR3nt: TGTGCCAGCAGAGCCAACAGCACCACCGGGGAGCTGTTTTTT
v_gene: TRBV4-2; j_gene: TRBJ1-5; abundance: many; d_gene: -; CDR3aa: CASSRQTGGNQPQHF; CDR3nt: TGTGCCAGCAGCCGGCAGACGGGGGGCAATCAGCCCCAGCATTTT
v_gene: TRBV5-6; j_gene: TRBJ1-2; abundance: many; d_gene: -; CDR3aa: CASTPPAHQEPYYGYTF; CDR3nt: TGTGCCAGCACCCCCCCCGCACACCAGGAGCCCTACTATGGCTACACCTTC
v_gene: TRBV9; j_gene: TRBJ2-7; abundance: many; d_gene: -; CDR3aa: CASSYSPSSYEQYF; CDR3nt: TGTGCCAGCAGCTATAGCCCTTCCTCCTACGAGCAGTACTTC
v_gene: TRBV5-1; j_gene: TRBJ2-7; abundance: many; d_gene: TRBD1; CDR3aa: CASSLEMGQGMSEQYF; CDR3nt: TGCGCCAGCAGCTTGGAGATGGGACAGGGGATGAGTGAGCAGTACTTC
v_gene: TRBV5-5; j_gene: TRBJ1-5; abundance: many; d_gene: -; CDR3aa: CASSLGRADNQPQHF; CDR3nt: TGTGCCAGCAGCTTGGGGCGGGCTGACAATCAGCCCCAGCATTTT
v_gene: TRBV6-1; j_gene: TRBJ1-1; abundance: -; d_gene: -; CDR3aa: CASSEVREAFF; CDR3nt: TGTGCCAGCAGTGAAGTGAGGGAAGCTTTCTTT
v_gene: TRBV28; j_gene: TRBJ2-7; abundance: many; d_gene: TRBD1; CDR3aa: CATSFGQAFSYEQYF; CDR3nt: TGTGCCACCTCCTTTGGACAGGCTTTCTCCTACGAGCAGTACTTC
v_gene: TRBV27; j_gene: TRBJ2-7; abundance: -; d_gene: TRBD2; CDR3aa: CASSQLAGRTYEQYF; CDR3nt: TGTGCCAGCAGTCAACTAGCGGGACGTACCTACGAGCAGTACTTC
v_gene: TRBV7-9; j_gene: TRBJ2-5; abundance: many; d_gene: -; CDR3aa: CASSPSLRETQYF; CDR3nt: TGTGCCAGCAGTCCATCCCTAAGGGAGACCCAGTACTTC
v_gene: TRBV29-1; j_gene: TRBJ1-2; abundance: -; d_gene: -; CDR3aa: CSVVRDYGYTF; CDR3nt: TGCAGCGTTGTAAGAGACTATGGCTACACCTTC
v_gene: TRBV15; j_gene: TRBJ2-7; abundance: many; d_gene: TRBD2; CDR3aa: CATSRRTSGTNEQYF; CDR3nt: TGTGCCACCAGCCGGAGGACTAGCGGGACGAATGAGCAGTACTTC
v_gene: TRBV7-2; j_gene: TRBJ2-7; abundance: many; d_gene: -; CDR3aa: CASSLSPGNSYEQYF; CDR3nt: TGTGCCAGCAGCTTGAGTCCGGGCAACTCCTACGAGCAGTACTTC
v_gene: TRBV12-3/TRBV12-4; j_gene: TRBJ2-7; abundance: many; d_gene: -; CDR3aa: CASSLAPGLTSYEQYF; CDR3nt: TGTGCCAGCAGTTTAGCCCCAGGTCTTACTTCCTACGAGCAGTACTTC
v_gene: TRBV6-1; j_gene: TRBJ2-7; abundance: few; d_gene: TRBD1; CDR3aa: CASGDRLMGQYF; CDR3nt: TGTGCCAGCGGGGACAGGTTAATGGGGCAGTACTTC
v_gene: TRBV10-1; j_gene: TRBJ1-1; abundance: -; d_gene: -; CDR3aa: CASSESYAAEAFF; CDR3nt: TGCGCCAGCAGTGAGTCCTATGCTGCGGAAGCTTTCTTT
v_gene: TRBV6-1; j_gene: TRBJ2-7; abundance: many; d_gene: -; CDR3aa: CASSTDWTANEQYF; CDR3nt: TGTGCCAGCAGCACCGACTGGACAGCCAACGAGCAGTACTTC
v_gene: TRBV15; j_gene: TRBJ2-5; abundance: many; d_gene: -; CDR3aa: CATSTGGETIETQYF; CDR3nt: TGTGCCACCAGCACAGGGGGGGAAACCATAGAGACCCAGTACTTC
v_gene: TRBV7-3; j_gene: TRBJ2-2; abundance: many; d_gene: -; CDR3aa: CASSSGRTNANTGGLFF; CDR3nt: TGTGCCAGCAGCTCCGGAAGGACCAACGCGAACACCGGGGGGCTGTTTTTT
v_gene: TRBV7-2; j_gene: TRBJ1-5; abundance: many; d_gene: -; CDR3aa: CASTLAGNQPQHF; CDR3nt: TGTGCCAGCACCTTAGCTGGCAATCAGCCCCAGCATTTT